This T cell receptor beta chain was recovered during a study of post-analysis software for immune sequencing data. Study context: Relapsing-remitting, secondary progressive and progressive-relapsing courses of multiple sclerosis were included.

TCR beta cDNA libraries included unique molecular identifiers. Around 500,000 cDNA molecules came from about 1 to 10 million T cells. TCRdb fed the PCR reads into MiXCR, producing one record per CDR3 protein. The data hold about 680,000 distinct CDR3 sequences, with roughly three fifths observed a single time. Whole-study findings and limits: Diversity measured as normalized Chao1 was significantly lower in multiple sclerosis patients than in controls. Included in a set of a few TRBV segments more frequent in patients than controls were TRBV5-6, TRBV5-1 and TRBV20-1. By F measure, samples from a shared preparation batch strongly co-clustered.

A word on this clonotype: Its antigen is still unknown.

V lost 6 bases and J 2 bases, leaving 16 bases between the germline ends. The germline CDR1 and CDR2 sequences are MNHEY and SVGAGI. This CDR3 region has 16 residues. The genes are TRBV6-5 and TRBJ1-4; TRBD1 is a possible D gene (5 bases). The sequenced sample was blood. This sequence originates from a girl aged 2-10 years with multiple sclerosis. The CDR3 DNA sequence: TGTGCCAGCAGAACTACCGGGGCAGCGACTAATGAAAAACTGTTTTTT. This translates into CASRTTGAATNEKLFF.